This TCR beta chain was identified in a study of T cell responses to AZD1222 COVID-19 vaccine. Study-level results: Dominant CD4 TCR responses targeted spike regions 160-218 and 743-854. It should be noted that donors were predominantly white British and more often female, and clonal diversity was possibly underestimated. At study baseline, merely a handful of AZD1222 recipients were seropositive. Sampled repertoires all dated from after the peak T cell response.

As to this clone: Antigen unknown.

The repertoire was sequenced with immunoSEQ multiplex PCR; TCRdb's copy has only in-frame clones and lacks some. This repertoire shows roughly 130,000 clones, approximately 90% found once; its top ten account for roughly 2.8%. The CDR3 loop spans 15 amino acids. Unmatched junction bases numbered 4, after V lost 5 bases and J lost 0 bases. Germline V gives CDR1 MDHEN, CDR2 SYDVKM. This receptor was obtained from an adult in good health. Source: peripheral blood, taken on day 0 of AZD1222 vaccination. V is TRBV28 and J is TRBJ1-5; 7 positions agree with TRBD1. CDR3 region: CASSPQGISNQPQHF. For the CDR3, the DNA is TGTGCCAGCAGTCCACAGGGGATTAGCAATCAGCCCCAGCATTTT.